The present TCR beta chain was sequenced within a study of blood T cell repertoires in COVID-19. Overall study context: Samples of COVID-19 (acute and convalescent) were obtained from the United States, Italy and Spain. Sample material is recorded as cDNA or gDNA derived from T cells, B-cell-depleted T cells, or PBMCs.

Original processing methods: Estimates of nucleated cell counts were drawn from the amplification of reference gene primers. Clones were read by immunoSEQ multiplex PCR, and TCRdb kept only the in-frame ones, dropping some. V and J calls plus clone size are reproduced from that table; the DNA served to infer D and trimming. The sample lists about 52,000 clones; more than 70% were seen once. Only a few counts were recorded for this clone. Germline lookup yields CDR1 KGHSH and CDR2 LQKENI. The CDR3 is 15 amino acids. V lost 5 bases and J lost 0, with 13 bases in between. The sequence came from a woman of 80 years or more with acute or convalescent COVID-19. V and J are TRBV18 and TRBJ1-2; D ambiguous. Input material: peripheral blood. Written as DNA, the CDR3 is TGTGCCAGCTCATCAGCTTCGGGAGCTAACTATGGCTACACCTTC. Protein product: CASSSASGANYGYTF. The full variable domain, completed using reference TRBV18 and TRBJ1-2, is NAGVMQNPRHLVRRRGQEARLRCSPMKGHSHVYWYRQLPEEGLKFMVYLQKENIIDESGMPKERFSAEFPKEGPSILRIQQVVRGDSAAYFCASSSASGANYGYTFGSGTRLTVV.